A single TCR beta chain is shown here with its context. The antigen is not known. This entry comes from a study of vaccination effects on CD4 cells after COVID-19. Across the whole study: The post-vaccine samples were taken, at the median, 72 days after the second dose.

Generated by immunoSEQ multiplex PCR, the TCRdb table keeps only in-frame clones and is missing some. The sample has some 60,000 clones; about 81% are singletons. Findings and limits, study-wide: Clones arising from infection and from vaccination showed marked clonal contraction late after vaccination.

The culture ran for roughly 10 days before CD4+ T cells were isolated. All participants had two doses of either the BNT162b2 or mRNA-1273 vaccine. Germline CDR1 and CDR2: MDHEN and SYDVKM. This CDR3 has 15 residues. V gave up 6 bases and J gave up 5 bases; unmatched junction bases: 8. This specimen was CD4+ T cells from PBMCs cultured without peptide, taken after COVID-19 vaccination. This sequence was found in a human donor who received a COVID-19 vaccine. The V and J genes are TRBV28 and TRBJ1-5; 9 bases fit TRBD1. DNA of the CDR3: TGTGCCAGCAGCCTACAGGGGGCTTTGTATCAGCCCCAGCATTTT. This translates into CASSLQGALYQPQHF.